This TCR beta chain was sequenced in a study of blood T cell repertoires in COVID-19. Study details: Donors in the United States, Italy and Spain gave samples during acute or convalescent COVID-19.

This clone was picked up a small number of times. In the original workflow: The authors estimated nucleated cell counts from reference gene primer amplification. The method was immunoSEQ multiplex PCR; TCRdb's version includes in-frame clones alone and lacks a portion of them. D and trimming come from the DNA, and the V and J calls and clone size come from that table. The table shows about 190,000 clones, with 88% occurring only once. The specimen was peripheral blood. This TCR came from a man aged 25 to 45 with acute or convalescent COVID-19.

The DNA of the CDR3 is TGTGCCAGCAGTTACCAACAACAGGTATCTGGCTACACCTTC. This encodes CASSYQQQVSGYTF. The J gene is TRBJ1-2, the V gene TRBV6-5; weak D call: TRBD1 (5 bases). The CDR3 length is 14 residues. The germline V and J ends were trimmed by 2 bases and 7 bases, with 14 bases remaining between them. Germline-derived CDR1 and CDR2 are MNHEY and SVGAGI.